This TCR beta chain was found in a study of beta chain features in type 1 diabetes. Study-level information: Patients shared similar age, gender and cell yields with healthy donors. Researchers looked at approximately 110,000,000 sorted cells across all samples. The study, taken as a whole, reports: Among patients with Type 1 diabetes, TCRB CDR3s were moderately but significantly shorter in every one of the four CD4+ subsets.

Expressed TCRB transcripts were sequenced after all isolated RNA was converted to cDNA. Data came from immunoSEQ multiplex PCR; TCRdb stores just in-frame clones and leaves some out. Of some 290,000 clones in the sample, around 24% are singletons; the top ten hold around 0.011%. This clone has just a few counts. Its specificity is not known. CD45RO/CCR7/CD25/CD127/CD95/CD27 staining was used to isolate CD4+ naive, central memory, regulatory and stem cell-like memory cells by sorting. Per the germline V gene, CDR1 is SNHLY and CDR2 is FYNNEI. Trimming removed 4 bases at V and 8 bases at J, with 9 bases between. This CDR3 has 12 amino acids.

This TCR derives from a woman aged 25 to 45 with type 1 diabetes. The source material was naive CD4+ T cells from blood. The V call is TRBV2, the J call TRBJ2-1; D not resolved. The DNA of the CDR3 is TGTGCCAGCAGTGCAGTCGTGGATGAGCAGTTCTTC. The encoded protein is CASSAVVDEQFF.